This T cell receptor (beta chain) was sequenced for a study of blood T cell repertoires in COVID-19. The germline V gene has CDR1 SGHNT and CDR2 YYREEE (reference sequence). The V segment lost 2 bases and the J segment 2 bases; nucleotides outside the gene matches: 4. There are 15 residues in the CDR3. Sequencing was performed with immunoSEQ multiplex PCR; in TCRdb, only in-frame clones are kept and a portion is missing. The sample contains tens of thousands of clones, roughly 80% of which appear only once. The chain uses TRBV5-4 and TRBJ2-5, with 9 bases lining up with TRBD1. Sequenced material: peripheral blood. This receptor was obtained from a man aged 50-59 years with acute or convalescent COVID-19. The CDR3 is CASSLRQGGQETQYF. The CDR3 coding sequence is TGTGCCAGCAGCTTAAGACAGGGGGGTCAAGAGACCCAGTACTTC.